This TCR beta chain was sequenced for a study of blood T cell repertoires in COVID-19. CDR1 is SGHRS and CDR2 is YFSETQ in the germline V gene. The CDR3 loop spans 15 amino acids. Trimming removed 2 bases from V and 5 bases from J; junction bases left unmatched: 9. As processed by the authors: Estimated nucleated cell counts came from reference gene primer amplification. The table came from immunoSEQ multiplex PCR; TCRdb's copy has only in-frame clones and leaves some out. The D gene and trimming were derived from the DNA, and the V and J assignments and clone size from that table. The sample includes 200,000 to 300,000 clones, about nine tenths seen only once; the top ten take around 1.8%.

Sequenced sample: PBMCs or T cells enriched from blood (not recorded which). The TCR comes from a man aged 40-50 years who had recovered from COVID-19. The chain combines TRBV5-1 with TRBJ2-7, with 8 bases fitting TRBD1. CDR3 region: CASSFSTGEVNEQYF. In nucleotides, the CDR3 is TGCGCCAGCAGCTTCTCGACAGGGGAGGTGAACGAGCAGTACTTC.